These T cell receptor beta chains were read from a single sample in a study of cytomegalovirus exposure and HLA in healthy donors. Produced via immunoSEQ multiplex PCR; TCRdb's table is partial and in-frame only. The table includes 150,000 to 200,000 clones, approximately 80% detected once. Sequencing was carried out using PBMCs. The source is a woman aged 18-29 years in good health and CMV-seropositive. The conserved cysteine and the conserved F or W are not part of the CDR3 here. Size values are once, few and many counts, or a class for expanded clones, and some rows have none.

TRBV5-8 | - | ASPLYPAAGNTIY
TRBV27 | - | ASSLYGDRGGEKLF
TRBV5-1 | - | ASSSGQGWSPLH
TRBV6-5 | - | ASSYSYRLTGELF
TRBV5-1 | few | ASSLRPSGGGITDTQY
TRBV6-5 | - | ASSYRRWRAGDTQY
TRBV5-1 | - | ASSLQGTNTGELF
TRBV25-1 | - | ASSLGAGPYGYT
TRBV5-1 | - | ASSDRDRLPEAF
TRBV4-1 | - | ASSQGQANQPQH
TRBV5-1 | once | ASSPSGGAGGELF
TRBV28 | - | ASSLWGQGDWRGYT
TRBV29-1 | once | SVGTANYGYT
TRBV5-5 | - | ASSYKPGQGAGEQY
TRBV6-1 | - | ASSEEQGDGYT
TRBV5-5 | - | ASSLGPGMNTEAF
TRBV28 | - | ASSALSLGTGYGQPQH
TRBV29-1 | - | SVRPQRGGTGELF
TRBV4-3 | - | ASSQSDRGLEKLF
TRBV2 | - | ASSARLAGGPQETQY
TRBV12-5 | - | ASGLGDSILGETQY
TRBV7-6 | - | ASSLWKGEWTDTQY